Below are 31 T cell receptor beta chains sequenced from a single sample in a study of long-term antiretroviral therapy in people with HIV (dated by TCRdb to between 2021 and 2024). The immunoSEQ hsTCRB v3.0 assay was used at survey level resolution for TRB variable region sequencing. Drawn from immuneACCESS, this table holds only the in-frame rearrangements with V and J called that TCRdb kept. Clones are partly lost; checked studies trace under half to an unresolved V gene and leave the rest unexplained. In all, the sample holds 20,000 to 25,000 clones, and over 80% of those were seen once. 9% to 15% of the sample is held by the ten biggest clonotypes. Source: unsorted PBMCs, taken 1.6 years after starting antiretroviral therapy. These receptors all stem from a man aged 35 to 55 with HIV.

V and J are TRBV5-5 and TRBJ1-2; D gene unclear. Germline loops: CDR1 SGHKS, CDR2 YYEKEE (reference sequence). The V and J ends lost 0 bases and 0 bases respectively, with 12 bases between them. The CDR3 has 16 amino acids. DNA for the CDR3: TGTGCCAGCAGCTTGGAAGTAGCAACAGCTAACTATGGCTACACCTTC. Translating it yields CASSLEVATANYGYTF. Full variable domain (outside the CDR3, taken from reference TRBV5-5 and TRBJ1-2): DAGVTQSPTHLIKTRGQQVTLRCSPISGHKSVSWYQQVLGQGPQFIFQYYEKEERGRGNFPDRFSARQFPNYSSELNVNALLLGDSALYLCASSLEVATANYGYTFGSGTRLTVV.

The chain links TRBV5-1 to TRBJ2-7; TRBD1 matches at 8 bases. The CDR3 contains 15 residues. The V gene's germline CDR1 is SGHRS and CDR2 YFSETQ. Trimming cost V 4 bases and J 2 bases; bases outside gene matches: 8. In DNA form, the CDR3 reads TGCGCCAGCAGCGTGGGACAGGAGTACGCCTACGAGCAGTACTTC. It yields the protein CASSVGQEYAYEQYF.

The chain couples TRBV6-1 to TRBJ1-5, with D possibly being TRBD1 (6 bases). V lost 7 bases, J lost 2 bases, and 15 bases lay in between. Germline assignment: CDR1 MNHNS and CDR2 SASEGT. CDR3 length: 15 amino acids. CDR3 coding DNA: TGTGCCAGCAAAATAGGGGGGGAGCGCAATCAGCCCCAGCATTTT. This codes for CASKIGGERNQPQHF.

The chain recombines TRBV28 with TRBJ2-5; D uncertain. Germline CDR1 is MDHEN and CDR2 is SYDVKM. This CDR3 comprises 14 residues. The V end was cut by 3 bases, the J end by 0 bases, with 8 bases between. CDR3 sequence (DNA): TGTGCCAGCAGTTTCCCAGATAACCAAGAGACCCAGTACTTC. Protein product: CASSFPDNQETQYF.

Only one count was recorded for this clone. The chain is built from TRBV4-1 and TRBJ1-1, with D perhaps TRBD1 (5 bases). The CDR3 loop spans 15 amino acids. The V end lost 2 bases, the J end lost 0 bases, and 10 bases lay between the germline ends. Looked up from germline, CDR1 is MGHRA and CDR2 is YSYEKL. The CDR3 loop reads CASSQQGLMNTEAFF. CDR3 nucleotide sequence: TGCGCCAGCAGCCAACAGGGTTTGATGAACACTGAAGCTTTCTTT.

This chain connects TRBV13 to TRBJ1-2; 9 bases line up with TRBD1. The length of the CDR3 is 16 residues. Looked up from germline, CDR1 is PRHDT and CDR2 is FYEKMQ (reference sequence). V lost 5 bases to trimming and J lost 4 bases; unmatched junction nucleotides: 11. CDR3 nucleotide sequence: TGTGCCAGCAGCCAATACTCGGGACAGGGAAGCTATGGCTACACCTTC. This encodes CASSQYSGQGSYGYTF.

The chain combines TRBV5-4 with TRBJ2-2; TRBD1 matches 7 bases. Germline CDR1 is SGHNT and CDR2 is YYREEE (reference sequence). V was clipped by 4 bases and J by 3 bases; unmatched bases: 3. CDR3 length: 14 residues. Here the CDR3 reads CASSVTGYTGELFF. CDR3 nucleotides: TGTGCCAGCAGCGTGACAGGGTACACCGGGGAGCTGTTTTTT.

This clone has a single count. J is TRBJ1-1 and V is TRBV6-6, with a possible D match to TRBD1 (6 bases). Trimming removed 6 bases at V and 1 base at J, with 18 bases between. Per the germline V gene, CDR1 is MNHNY and CDR2 is SVGAGI (reference sequence). This CDR3 has 16 amino acids. The CDR3 coding sequence is TGTGCCAGCAGACCCGCGGACAGTCTCGGGAACACTGAAGCTTTCTTT. This sequence encodes CASRPADSLGNTEAFF.

The chain couples TRBV9 to TRBJ2-1; no definite D call. The germline CDR1 and CDR2 sequences are SGDLS and YYNGEE. V was shortened by 4 bases and J by 1 base, with 12 bases between the two germline ends. CDR3 length: 15 amino acids. The CDR3 protein is CASSLNSVSYNEQFF. The CDR3 nucleotides are TGTGCCAGCAGCCTCAACAGTGTTTCCTACAATGAGCAGTTCTTC.

In nucleotides, the CDR3 is TGTGCCAGCGGGAGAGGGGGCAGTCTCATCTATGGCTACACCTTC. As protein: CASGRGGSLIYGYTF. This chain uses TRBV6-5 with TRBJ1-2; TRBD1 agrees at 7 bases. Looked up from germline, CDR1 is MNHEY and CDR2 is SVGAGI. The length of the CDR3 is 15 residues. Losses at the gene ends were 8 bases for V and 4 bases for J; bases not matched to a gene: 13.

V usage is TRBV23-1 and J usage is TRBJ2-3; D possibly matches TRBD1 or TRBD2 (5 bases each). TRBV23-1 is given ORF status, its function remaining uncertain. The CDR3 sequence is 19 residues long. V was shortened by 3 bases and J by 5 bases, with 27 bases between the two germline ends. In DNA, the CDR3 is TGCGCCAGCAGTCAGCCCGGGGCTAGGGGCGCTATACCCCGAGATACGCAGTATTTT. As protein: CASSQPGARGAIPRDTQYF.

The chain carries TRBV7-8 and TRBJ2-7, with 9 bases lining up with TRBD2. Trimming cost V 5 bases and J 2 bases; bases outside gene matches: 10. The CDR3 runs to 16 residues. Germline CDR1 reads SGHVS; CDR2 reads FQNEAQ. The CDR3 DNA reads TGTGCCAGCAGCGCCCGGGCTAGCGGGGACCCCTACGAGCAGTACTTC. The encoded protein is CASSARASGDPYEQYF.

The chain couples TRBV15 to TRBJ2-2; D not resolved. The CDR3 has 12 residues. Trimming took off 3 bases at V and 9 bases at J, with 8 bases between the two ends. CDR1 is LNHNV and CDR2 is YYDKDF in the germline V gene (reference sequence). CDR3 region: CATSSPHRELFF. The CDR3 nucleotides read TGTGCCACCAGCAGTCCACACCGGGAGCTGTTTTTT.

The chain recombines TRBV10-2 with TRBJ1-3, with TRBD1 as a possible D gene (6 bases). The ends were cut back, 1 base at V and 4 bases at J, with 11 bases in the middle. The CDR3 loop spans 15 amino acids. Per the germline V gene, CDR1 is WSHSY and CDR2 is SAAADI. CDR3 DNA sequence: TGCGCCAGCAGTGAGTTACAGGGATGGGGAAACACCATATATTTT. This encodes CASSELQGWGNTIYF.

This sequence joins TRBV11-2 and TRBJ2-7, with a possible D match to TRBD2 (6 bases). V dropped 1 base and J dropped 3 bases, with 7 bases sitting between them. Germline CDR1 and CDR2: SGHAT and FQNNGV. CDR3 length: 13 amino acids. For the CDR3, the DNA is TGTGCCAGCAGCTTAGCGGGAGTCTACGAGCAGTACTTC. This gives the protein CASSLAGVYEQYF. Looking up the rest from reference TRBV11-2 and TRBJ2-7 gives the full variable domain: EAGVAQSPRYKIIEKRQSVAFWCNPISGHATLYWYQQILGQGPKLLIQFQNNGVVDDSQLPKDRFSAERLKGVDSTLKIQPAKLEDSAVYLCASSLAGVYEQYFGPGTRLTVT.

This clone appeared a few times. The chain has TRBV7-6 and TRBJ2-7; D gene ambiguous. The CDR3 consists of 13 residues. The germline V gene has CDR1 SGHVS and CDR2 FNYEAQ. Trimming took off 5 bases at V and 5 bases at J, with 13 bases between the two ends. The DNA for the CDR3 is TGTGCCAGCAGCAAGACCCAGGCCCACGAGCAGTACTTC. It yields the protein CASSKTQAHEQYF.

The V gene is TRBV19, the J gene TRBJ2-7; 7 bases agree with TRBD1. Germline CDR1 is LNHDA and CDR2 is SQIVND (reference sequence). The CDR3 covers 15 residues. Trimming cost V 0 bases and J 2 bases; bases outside gene matches: 4. The CDR3 is CASSIEPGTAYEQYF. The CDR3 nucleotides are TGTGCCAGTAGTATAGAGCCCGGGACAGCCTACGAGCAGTACTTC.

This clone was seen a handful of times. The genes are TRBV5-6 and TRBJ2-1; 8 bases line up with TRBD1. The V gene end was trimmed by 5 bases and the J gene end by 3 bases; junction bases not matched to a gene: 7. This CDR3 comprises 15 residues. Germline V gives CDR1 SGHDT, CDR2 YYEEEE. The CDR3 coding sequence is TGTGCCAGCAGATACGACAGGGGAATCTACAATGAGCAGTTCTTC. Encoded protein: CASRYDRGIYNEQFF.

The gene calls are TRBV5-6 and TRBJ2-1; 7 bases agree with TRBD1. Germline V gene lookup returns CDR1 SGHDT and CDR2 YYEEEE. The CDR3 consists of 13 residues. Trimming at V came to 6 bases and at J to 6 bases, leaving 6 bases not matched to a gene. The CDR3 DNA reads TGTGCCAGCAACTTAGACAGGGTCAATGAGCAGTTCTTC. It encodes CASNLDRVNEQFF. Full variable domain (outside the CDR3, taken from reference TRBV5-6 and TRBJ2-1): DAGVTQSPTHLIKTRGQQVTLRCSPKSGHDTVSWYQQALGQGPQFIFQYYEEEERQRGNFPDRFSGHQFPNYSSELNVNALLLGDSALYLCASNLDRVNEQFFGPGTRLTVL.

This clone showed up just once. The V call is TRBV19, the J call TRBJ2-5; D possibly corresponds to TRBD1 (5 bases). The CDR3 is 14 residues long. CDR1 and CDR2 from the germline V gene are LNHDA and SQIVND (reference sequence). V was trimmed by 5 bases and J by 5 bases, leaving 15 bases between them. The DNA for the CDR3 is TGTGCCAGTAGTGCTCGTACAGGTCCGGAGACCCAGTACTTC. Translated: CASSARTGPETQYF. The full variable domain, with the rest looked up from reference TRBV19 and TRBJ2-5, is DGGITQSPKYLFRKEGQNVTLSCEQNLNHDAMYWYRQDPGQGLRLIYYSQIVNDFQKGDIAEGYSVSREKKESFPLTVTSAQKNPTAFYLCASSARTGPETQYFGPGTRLLVL.

The chain joins TRBV15 to TRBJ1-1; D might be TRBD1 (6 bases). Germline loops: CDR1 LNHNV, CDR2 YYDKDF (reference sequence). The length of the CDR3 is 15 residues. The ends were cut back, 0 bases at V and 2 bases at J, with 10 bases in the middle. The CDR3 here is CATSRDKGVNTEAFF. The CDR3 coding sequence is TGTGCCACCAGCAGAGATAAGGGGGTCAACACTGAAGCTTTCTTT.

This chain links TRBV6-5 with TRBJ2-7; TRBD2 is a possible D gene (6 bases). CDR1 is MNHEY, CDR2 SVGAGI, per germline. This CDR3 is built from 13 residues. V lost 3 bases, J lost 5 bases, and 11 bases lay in between. CDR3: CASSYGGSHEQYF. CDR3 coding DNA: TGTGCCAGCAGTTATGGGGGGAGCCACGAGCAGTACTTC.

This clone has more than one count but fewer than ten. The CDR3 is CASSFGQGAGEQYF. The CDR3, as DNA: TGCGCCAGCAGCTTTGGACAGGGCGCTGGCGAGCAGTACTTC. The genes are TRBV5-1 and TRBJ2-7; 8 bases agree with TRBD1. Germline values: CDR1 SGHRS, CDR2 YFSETQ. This CDR3 is 14 amino acids long. V shed 2 bases, J shed 6 bases, and the junction held 7 bases outside the gene matches.

The V and J genes are TRBV14 and TRBJ1-1, with D hard to call. Trimming shortened V by 1 base and J by 11 bases, and 11 bases separated the two germline ends. Looked up from germline, CDR1 is SGHDN and CDR2 is FVKESK. The CDR3 is made up of 12 amino acids. The CDR3 bases are TGTGCCAGCAGCCAAGGCAGCCATAAGGCTTTCTTT. Its protein product is CASSQGSHKAFF.

The genes are TRBV5-1 and TRBJ2-1, with 9 bases lining up with TRBD2. V dropped 5 bases and J dropped 8; count of bases not matched to a gene: 20. Germline values: CDR1 SGHRS, CDR2 YFSETQ. The CDR3 is 18 residues long. The CDR3 DNA is TGCGCCAGCAGGACACAATCGGGACTAGCTTCTACGGTCGATGAGCAGTTCTTC. Protein product: CASRTQSGLASTVDEQFF. Together with reference TRBV5-1 and TRBJ2-1, the CDR3 gives the full variable domain: KAGVTQTPRYLIKTRGQQVTLSCSPISGHRSVSWYQQTPGQGLQFLFEYFSETQRNKGNFPGRFSGRQFSNSRSEMNVSTLELGDSALYLCASRTQSGLASTVDEQFFGPGTRLTVL.

This rearrangement joins TRBV6-1 to TRBJ1-2, with D perhaps matching TRBD1 (6 bases). V lost 5 bases to trimming and J lost 8 bases, with 12 bases between them. Germline V gives CDR1 MNHNS, CDR2 SASEGT. The CDR3 contains 12 residues. CDR3 DNA: TGTGCCAGCAGTCCAGGGGTGGGCGGCTACACCTTC. This sequence encodes CASSPGVGGYTF.

The chain combines TRBV7-9 with TRBJ2-1; perhaps TRBD1 as D (6 bases). Trimming pared 5 bases from V and 0 bases from J, leaving 11 bases between. The germline V gene has CDR1 SEHNR and CDR2 FQNEAQ (reference sequence). The CDR3 is made up of 15 amino acids. CDR3 loop: CASSTGQSSYNEQFF. For the CDR3, the DNA is TGTGCCAGCAGCACCGGACAGAGCTCCTACAATGAGCAGTTCTTC.

The V gene is TRBV18, the J gene TRBJ2-3; D may be TRBD1 (5 bases). V was pared by 3 bases and J by 3 bases, with 13 bases between. Germline lookup yields CDR1 KGHSH and CDR2 LQKENI. This CDR3 has 15 amino acids. The CDR3 loop reads CASSPRVRETDTQYF. CDR3 sequence (DNA): TGTGCCAGCTCACCCAGGGTAAGGGAAACAGATACGCAGTATTTT.

The J gene is TRBJ2-2, the V gene TRBV11-2; D might be TRBD1 or TRBD2, each matching 5 bases. Germline CDR1 and CDR2: SGHAT and FQNNGV. The CDR3 is 18 amino acids. V lost 4 bases and J 1 base, leaving 19 bases between the germline ends. The CDR3 reads CASSSIIPSGRNTGELFF. The CDR3 region has the DNA TGTGCCAGCAGCTCCATAATTCCGTCAGGGAGGAACACCGGGGAGCTGTTTTTT.

The rearrangement links TRBV25-1 to TRBJ1-3; no firm D call. Germline CDR1 reads MGHDK; CDR2 reads SYGVNS. With 3 bases removed from V and 1 base from J, the gap between germline ends came to 4 bases. CDR3 length: 13 residues. The CDR3 reads CASSEGSGNTIYF. In DNA, the CDR3 is TGTGCCAGCAGTGAGGGTTCTGGAAACACCATATATTTT.

The V gene is TRBV2, the J gene TRBJ1-5; possibly TRBD1 for D (6 bases). The length of the CDR3 is 14 residues. V was pared by 6 bases and J by 4 bases, with 13 bases between. Germline V CDR1 and CDR2: SNHLY, FYNNEI. CDR3 region: CASRRWTENQPQHF. CDR3 sequence (DNA): TGTGCCAGCAGGAGATGGACAGAAAATCAGCCCCAGCATTTT.